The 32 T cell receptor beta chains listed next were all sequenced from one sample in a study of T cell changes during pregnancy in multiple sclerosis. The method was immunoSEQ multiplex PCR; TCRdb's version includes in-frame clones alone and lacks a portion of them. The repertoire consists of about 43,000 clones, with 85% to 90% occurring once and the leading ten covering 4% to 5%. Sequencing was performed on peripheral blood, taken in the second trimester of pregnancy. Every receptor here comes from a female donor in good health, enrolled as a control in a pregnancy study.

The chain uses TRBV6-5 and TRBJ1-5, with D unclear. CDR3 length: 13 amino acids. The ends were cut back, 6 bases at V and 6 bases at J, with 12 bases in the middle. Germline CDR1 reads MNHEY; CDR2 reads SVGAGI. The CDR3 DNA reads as TGTGCCAGCAGCCCAGGTTGGGCTCAGCCCCAGCATTTT. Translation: CASSPGWAQPQHF.

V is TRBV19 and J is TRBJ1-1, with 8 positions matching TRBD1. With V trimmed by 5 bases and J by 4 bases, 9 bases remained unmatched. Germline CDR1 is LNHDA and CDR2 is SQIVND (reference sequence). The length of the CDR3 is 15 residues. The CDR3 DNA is TGTGCCAGTAGTCACCAGACAGGGGTCGGCACTGAAGCTTTCTTT. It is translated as CASSHQTGVGTEAFF.

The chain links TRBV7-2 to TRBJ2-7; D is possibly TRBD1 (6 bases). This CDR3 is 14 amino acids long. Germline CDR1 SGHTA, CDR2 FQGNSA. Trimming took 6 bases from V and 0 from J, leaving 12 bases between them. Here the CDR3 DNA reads TGTGCCAGCAGTACAGGGTGGAGCTCCTACGAGCAGTACTTC. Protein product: CASSTGWSSYEQYF.

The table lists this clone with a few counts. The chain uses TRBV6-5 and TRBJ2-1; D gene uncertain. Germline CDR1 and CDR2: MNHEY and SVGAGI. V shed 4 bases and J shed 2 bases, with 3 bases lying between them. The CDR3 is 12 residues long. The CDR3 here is CASSSTYNEQFF. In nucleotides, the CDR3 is TGTGCCAGCAGTTCTACCTACAATGAGCAGTTCTTC.

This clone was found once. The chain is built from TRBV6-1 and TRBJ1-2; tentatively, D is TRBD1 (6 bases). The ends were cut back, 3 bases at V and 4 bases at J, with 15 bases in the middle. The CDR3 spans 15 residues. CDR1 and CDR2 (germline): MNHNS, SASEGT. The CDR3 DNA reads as TGTGCCAGCAGTGACGTTTCGCGGGGGCCCTATGGCTACACCTTC. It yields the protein CASSDVSRGPYGYTF.

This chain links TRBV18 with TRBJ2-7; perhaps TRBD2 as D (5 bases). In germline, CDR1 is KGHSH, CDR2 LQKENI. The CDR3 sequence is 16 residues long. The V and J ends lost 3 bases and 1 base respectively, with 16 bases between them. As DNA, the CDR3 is TGTGCCAGCTCACCCCCGGCCGCGGTAGCGTCCTACGAGCAGTACTTC. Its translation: CASSPPAAVASYEQYF.

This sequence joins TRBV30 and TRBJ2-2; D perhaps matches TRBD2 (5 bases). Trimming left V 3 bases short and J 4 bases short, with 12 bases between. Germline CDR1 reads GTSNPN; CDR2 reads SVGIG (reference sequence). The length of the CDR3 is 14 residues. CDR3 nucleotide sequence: TGTGCCTGGAGCGCGGGCCGGCGCACCGGGGAGCTGTTTTTT. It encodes CAWSAGRRTGELFF.

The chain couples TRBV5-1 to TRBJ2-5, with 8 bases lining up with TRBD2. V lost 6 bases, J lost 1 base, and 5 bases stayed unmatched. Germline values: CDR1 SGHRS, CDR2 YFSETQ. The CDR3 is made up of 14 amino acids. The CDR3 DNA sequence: TGCGCCAGCACCGCGGGGGGCCTCCAAGAGACCCAGTACTTC. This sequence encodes CASTAGGLQETQYF.

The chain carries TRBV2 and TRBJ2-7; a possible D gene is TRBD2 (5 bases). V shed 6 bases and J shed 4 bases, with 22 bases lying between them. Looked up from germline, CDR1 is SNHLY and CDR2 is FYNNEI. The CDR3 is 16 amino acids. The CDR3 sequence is CASSSPPGFRRYEQYF. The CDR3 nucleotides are TGTGCCAGCAGCTCTCCGCCGGGATTTCGGCGGTACGAGCAGTACTTC.

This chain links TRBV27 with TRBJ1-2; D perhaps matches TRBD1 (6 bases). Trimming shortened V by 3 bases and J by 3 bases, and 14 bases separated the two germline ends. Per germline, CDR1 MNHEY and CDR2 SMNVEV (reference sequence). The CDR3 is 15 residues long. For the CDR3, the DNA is TGTGCCAGCAGTTTTCGAGGGGGTCCCGACTATGGCTACACCTTC. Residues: CASSFRGGPDYGYTF.

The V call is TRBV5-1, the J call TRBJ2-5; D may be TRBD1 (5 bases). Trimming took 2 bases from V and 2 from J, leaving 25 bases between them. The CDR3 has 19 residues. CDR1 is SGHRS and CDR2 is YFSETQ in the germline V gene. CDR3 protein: CASSFLKARAAGWQETQYF. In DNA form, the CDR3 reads TGCGCCAGCAGCTTTCTAAAAGCGCGAGCAGCAGGGTGGCAAGAGACCCAGTACTTC. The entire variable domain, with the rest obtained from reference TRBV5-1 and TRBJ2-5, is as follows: KAGVTQTPRYLIKTRGQQVTLSCSPISGHRSVSWYQQTPGQGLQFLFEYFSETQRNKGNFPGRFSGRQFSNSRSEMNVSTLELGDSALYLCASSFLKARAAGWQETQYFGPGTRLLVL.

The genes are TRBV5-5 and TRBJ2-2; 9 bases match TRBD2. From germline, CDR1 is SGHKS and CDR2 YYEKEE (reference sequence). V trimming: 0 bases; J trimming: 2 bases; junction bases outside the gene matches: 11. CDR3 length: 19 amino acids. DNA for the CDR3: TGTGCCAGCAGCTTGGTTCAGCGGGGGGCCACTGCTAACACCGGGGAGCTGTTTTTT. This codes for CASSLVQRGATANTGELFF.

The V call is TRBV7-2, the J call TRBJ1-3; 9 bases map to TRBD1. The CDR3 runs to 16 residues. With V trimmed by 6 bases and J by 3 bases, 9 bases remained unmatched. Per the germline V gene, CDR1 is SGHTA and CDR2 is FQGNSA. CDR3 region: CASSPFTGGGGNTIYF. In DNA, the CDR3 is TGTGCCAGCAGTCCATTTACAGGGGGCGGTGGAAACACCATATATTTT.

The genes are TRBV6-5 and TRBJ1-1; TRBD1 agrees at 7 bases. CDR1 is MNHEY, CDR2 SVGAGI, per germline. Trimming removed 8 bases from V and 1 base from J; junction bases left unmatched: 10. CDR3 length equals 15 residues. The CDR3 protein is CASAKYRGRNTEAFF. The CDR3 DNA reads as TGTGCCAGCGCAAAATACAGGGGAAGGAACACTGAAGCTTTCTTT.

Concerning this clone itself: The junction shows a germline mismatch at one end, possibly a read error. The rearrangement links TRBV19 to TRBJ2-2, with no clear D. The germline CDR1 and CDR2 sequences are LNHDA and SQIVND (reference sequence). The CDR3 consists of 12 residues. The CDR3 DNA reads TGTGCCAGTAGTACCCCCCTAGGTAGTGGAGCTTTT. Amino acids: CASSTPLGSGAF.

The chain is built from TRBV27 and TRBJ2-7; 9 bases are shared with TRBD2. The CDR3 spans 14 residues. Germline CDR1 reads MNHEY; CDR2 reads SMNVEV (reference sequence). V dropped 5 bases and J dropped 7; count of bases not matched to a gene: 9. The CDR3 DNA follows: TGTGCCAGCAGTAAAGCGGGGGGCTCGGAAGAGCAGTACTTC. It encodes CASSKAGGSEEQYF.

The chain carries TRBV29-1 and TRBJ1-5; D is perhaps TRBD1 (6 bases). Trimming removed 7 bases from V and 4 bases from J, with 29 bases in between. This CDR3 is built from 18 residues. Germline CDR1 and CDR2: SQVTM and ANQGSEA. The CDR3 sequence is CSAERPKGIGQRNQPQHF. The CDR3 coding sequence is TGCAGCGCCGAGAGACCCAAAGGCATCGGACAGAGAAATCAGCCCCAGCATTTT.

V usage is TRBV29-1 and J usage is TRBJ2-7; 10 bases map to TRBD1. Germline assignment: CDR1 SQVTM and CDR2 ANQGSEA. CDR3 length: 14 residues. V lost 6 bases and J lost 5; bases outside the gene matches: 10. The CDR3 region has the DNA TGCAGCGTGCTAGGACAGGGGGTGACGAACGAGCAGTACTTC. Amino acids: CSVLGQGVTNEQYF.

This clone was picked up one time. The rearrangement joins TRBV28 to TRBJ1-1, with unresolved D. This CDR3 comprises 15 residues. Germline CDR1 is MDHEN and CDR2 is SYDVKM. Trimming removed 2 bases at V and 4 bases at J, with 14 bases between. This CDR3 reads CASSLQVHGPTEAFF. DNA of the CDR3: TGTGCCAGCAGTTTACAGGTCCACGGTCCCACTGAAGCTTTCTTT.

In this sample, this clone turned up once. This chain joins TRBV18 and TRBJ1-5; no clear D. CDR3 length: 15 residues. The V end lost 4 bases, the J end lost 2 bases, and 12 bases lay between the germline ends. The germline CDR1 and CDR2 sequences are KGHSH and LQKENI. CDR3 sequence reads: CASSRGTGGNQPQHF. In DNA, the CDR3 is TGTGCCAGCTCACGAGGCACCGGAGGCAATCAGCCCCAGCATTTT.

CDR3 in amino acids: CATLGLAGAYNEQFF. The DNA of the CDR3 is TGTGCCACCCTGGGTCTAGCGGGGGCCTACAATGAGCAGTTCTTC. The chain couples TRBV15 to TRBJ2-1, with 10 bases fitting TRBD2. The CDR3 is 15 residues long. Germline V gene data show CDR1 as LNHNV and CDR2 as YYDKDF (reference sequence). The ends lost 8 bases at V and 2 bases at J; junction bases unmatched: 6.

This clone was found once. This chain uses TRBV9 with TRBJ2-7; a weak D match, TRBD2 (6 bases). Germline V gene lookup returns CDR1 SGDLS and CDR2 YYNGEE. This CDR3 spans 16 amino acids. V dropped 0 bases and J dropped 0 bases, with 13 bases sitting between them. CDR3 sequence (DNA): TGTGCCAGCAGCGTAGGGGGCGGGACGAGCTCCTACGAGCAGTACTTC. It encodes CASSVGGGTSSYEQYF.

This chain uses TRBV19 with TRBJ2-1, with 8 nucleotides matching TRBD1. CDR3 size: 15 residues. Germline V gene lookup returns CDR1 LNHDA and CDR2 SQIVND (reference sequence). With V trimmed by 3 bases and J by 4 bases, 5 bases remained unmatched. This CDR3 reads CASSIDRGPYNEQFF. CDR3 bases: TGTGCCAGTAGTATCGACAGGGGTCCTTACAATGAGCAGTTCTTC.

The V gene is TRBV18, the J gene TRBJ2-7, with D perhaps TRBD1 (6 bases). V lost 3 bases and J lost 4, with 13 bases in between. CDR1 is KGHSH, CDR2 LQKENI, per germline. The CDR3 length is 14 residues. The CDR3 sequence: CASSPGTSLYEQYF. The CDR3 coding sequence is TGTGCCAGCTCACCCGGGACATCGCTTTACGAGCAGTACTTC.

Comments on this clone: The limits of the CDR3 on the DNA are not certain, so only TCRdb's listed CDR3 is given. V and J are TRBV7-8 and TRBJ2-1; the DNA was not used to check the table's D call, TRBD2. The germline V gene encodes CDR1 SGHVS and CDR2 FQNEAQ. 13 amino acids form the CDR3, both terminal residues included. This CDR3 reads CASSPFAGGTKFF.

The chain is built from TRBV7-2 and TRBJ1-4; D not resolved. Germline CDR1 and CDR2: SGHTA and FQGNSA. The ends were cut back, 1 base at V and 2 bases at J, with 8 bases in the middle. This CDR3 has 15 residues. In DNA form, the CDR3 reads TGTGCCAGCAGCTTAGATGGAGGGACTAATGAAAAACTGTTTTTT. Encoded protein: CASSLDGGTNEKLFF.

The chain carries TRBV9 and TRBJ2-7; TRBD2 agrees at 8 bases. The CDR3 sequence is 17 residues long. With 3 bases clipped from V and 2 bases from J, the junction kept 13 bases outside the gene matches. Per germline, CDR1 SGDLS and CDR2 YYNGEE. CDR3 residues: CASSALGPGLGAYEQYF. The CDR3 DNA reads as TGTGCCAGCAGCGCTTTGGGGCCGGGACTAGGAGCCTACGAGCAGTACTTC.

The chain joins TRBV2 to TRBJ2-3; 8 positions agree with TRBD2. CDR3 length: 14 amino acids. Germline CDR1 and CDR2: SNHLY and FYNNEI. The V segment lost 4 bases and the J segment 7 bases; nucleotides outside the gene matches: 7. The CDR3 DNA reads TGTGCCAGCAGTGCCGGGAGGGCCGTAAATACGCAGTATTTT. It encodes CASSAGRAVNTQYF.

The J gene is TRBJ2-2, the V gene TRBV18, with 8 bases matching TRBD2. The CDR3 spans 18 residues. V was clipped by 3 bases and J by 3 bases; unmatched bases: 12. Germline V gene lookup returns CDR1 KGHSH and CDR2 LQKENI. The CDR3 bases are TGTGCCAGCTCACCCCCGACCGGGGGGGGGCCGGACACCGGGGAGCTGTTTTTT. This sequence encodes CASSPPTGGGPDTGELFF.

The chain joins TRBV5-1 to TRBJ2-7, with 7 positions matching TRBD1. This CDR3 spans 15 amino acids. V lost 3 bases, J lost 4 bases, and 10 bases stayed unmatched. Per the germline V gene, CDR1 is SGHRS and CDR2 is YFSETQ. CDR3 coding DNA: TGCGCCAGCAGCTCGAGACAGGGAGTGGGGTACGAGCAGTACTTC. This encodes CASSSRQGVGYEQYF.

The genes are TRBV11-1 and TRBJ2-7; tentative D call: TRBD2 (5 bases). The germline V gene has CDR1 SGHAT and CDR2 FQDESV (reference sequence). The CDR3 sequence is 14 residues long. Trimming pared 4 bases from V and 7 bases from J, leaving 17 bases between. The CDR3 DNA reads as TGTGCCAGCAGCTATGAGCCGGGGTTGGGAGAGCAGTACTTC. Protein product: CASSYEPGLGEQYF.

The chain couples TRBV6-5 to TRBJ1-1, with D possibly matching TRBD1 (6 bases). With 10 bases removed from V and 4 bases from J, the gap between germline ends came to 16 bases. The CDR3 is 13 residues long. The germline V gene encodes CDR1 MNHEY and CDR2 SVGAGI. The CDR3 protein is CATAQGTVTEAFF. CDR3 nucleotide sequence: TGTGCCACAGCCCAGGGGACCGTCACTGAAGCTTTCTTT.